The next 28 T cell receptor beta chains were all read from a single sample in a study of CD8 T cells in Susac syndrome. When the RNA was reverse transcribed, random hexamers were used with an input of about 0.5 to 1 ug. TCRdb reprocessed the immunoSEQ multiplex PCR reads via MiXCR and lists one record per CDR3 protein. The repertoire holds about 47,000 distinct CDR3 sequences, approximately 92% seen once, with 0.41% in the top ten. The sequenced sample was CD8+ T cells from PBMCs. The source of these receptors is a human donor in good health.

In nucleotides, the CDR3 is TGCGCCAGCAGCCAAGAACGCCTATCCGATGAGCAGTTCTTC. Protein: CASSQERLSDEQFF. The V and J genes are TRBV4-3 and TRBJ2-1; D gene unclear. The CDR3 spans 14 residues. The germline CDR1 and CDR2 sequences are LGHNA and YSLEER. Trimming cost V 0 bases and J 8 bases, with 11 bases left between them.

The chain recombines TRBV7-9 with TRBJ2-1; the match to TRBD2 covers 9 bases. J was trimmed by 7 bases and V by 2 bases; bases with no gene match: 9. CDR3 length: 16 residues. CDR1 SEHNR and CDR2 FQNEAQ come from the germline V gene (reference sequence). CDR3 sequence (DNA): TGTGCCAGCAGCTTAACCCGCGGGAGGGCCGATAATGAGCAGTTCTTC. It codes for CASSLTRGRADNEQFF.

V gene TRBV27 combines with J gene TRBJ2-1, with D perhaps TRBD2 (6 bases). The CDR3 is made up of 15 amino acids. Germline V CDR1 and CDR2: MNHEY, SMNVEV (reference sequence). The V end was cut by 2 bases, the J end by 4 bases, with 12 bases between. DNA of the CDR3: TGTGCCAGCAGTTTAATCCGGGAGTCTTACAATGAGCAGTTCTTC. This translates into CASSLIRESYNEQFF.

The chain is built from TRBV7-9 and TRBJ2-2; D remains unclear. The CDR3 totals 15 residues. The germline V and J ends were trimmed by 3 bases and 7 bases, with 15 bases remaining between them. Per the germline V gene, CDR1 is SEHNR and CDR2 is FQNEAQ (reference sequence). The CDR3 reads CASSFPDDMGGELFF. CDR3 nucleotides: TGTGCCAGCAGCTTCCCGGACGACATGGGCGGGGAGCTGTTTTTT.

CDR3 DNA: TGCAGCGTTGAAGGGGTGACTAGCGGGAAGGAATCCTACAATGAGCAGTTCTTC. Translated, it gives CSVEGVTSGKESYNEQFF. The rearrangement uses TRBV29-1 and TRBJ2-1, with 11 nucleotides matching TRBD2. Germline CDR1 reads SQVTM; CDR2 reads ANQGSEA. The CDR3 sequence is 18 residues long. The V gene end was trimmed by 1 base and the J gene end by 1 base; junction bases not matched to a gene: 9.

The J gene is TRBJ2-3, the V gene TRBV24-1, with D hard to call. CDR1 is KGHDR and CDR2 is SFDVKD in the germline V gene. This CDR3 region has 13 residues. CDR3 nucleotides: TGTTCTACCTCGTCATCCGGGTCAGATACGCAGTATTTT. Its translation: CSTSSSGSDTQYF.

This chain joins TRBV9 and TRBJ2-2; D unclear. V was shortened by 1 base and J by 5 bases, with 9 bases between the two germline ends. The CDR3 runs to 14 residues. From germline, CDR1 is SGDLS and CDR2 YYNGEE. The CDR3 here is CASSVTGVTGELFF. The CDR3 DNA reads TGTGCCAGCAGCGTAACTGGGGTGACCGGGGAGCTGTTTTTT.

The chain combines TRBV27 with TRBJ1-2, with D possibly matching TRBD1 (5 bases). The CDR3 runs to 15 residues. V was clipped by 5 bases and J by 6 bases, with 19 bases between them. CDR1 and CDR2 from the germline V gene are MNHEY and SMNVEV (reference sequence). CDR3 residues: CASSRGTTRRDGYTF. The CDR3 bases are TGTGCCAGCAGTCGGGGGACGACACGAAGAGATGGCTACACCTTC.

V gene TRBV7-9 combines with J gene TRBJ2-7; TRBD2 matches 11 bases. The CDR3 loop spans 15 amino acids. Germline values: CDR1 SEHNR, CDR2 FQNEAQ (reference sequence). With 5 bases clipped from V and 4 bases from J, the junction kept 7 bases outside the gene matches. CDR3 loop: CASSPPLAGDYEQYF. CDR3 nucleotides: TGTGCCAGCAGCCCACCACTAGCGGGGGATTACGAGCAGTACTTC.

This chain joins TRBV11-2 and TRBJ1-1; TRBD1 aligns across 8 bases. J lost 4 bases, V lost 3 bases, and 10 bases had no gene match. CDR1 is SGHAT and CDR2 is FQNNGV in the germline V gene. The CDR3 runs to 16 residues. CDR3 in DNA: TGTGCCAGCAGCTTGGGCAGGGGGCTGTTTGGCACTGAAGCTTTCTTT. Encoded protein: CASSLGRGLFGTEAFF.

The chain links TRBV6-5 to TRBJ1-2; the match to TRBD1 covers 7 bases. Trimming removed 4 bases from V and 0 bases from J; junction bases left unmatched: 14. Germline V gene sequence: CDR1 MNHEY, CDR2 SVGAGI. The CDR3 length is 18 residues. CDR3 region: CASSSVGQQGLPNYGYTF. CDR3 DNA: TGTGCCAGCAGTTCCGTAGGCCAACAGGGGCTCCCTAACTATGGCTACACCTTC.

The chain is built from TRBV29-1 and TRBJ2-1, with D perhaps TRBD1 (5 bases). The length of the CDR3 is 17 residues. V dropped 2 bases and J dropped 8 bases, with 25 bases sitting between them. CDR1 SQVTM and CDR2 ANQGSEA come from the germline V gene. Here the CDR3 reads CSVEPLRWGNGEDEQFF. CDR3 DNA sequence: TGCAGCGTTGAACCACTTAGGTGGGGCAACGGAGAGGATGAGCAGTTCTTC.

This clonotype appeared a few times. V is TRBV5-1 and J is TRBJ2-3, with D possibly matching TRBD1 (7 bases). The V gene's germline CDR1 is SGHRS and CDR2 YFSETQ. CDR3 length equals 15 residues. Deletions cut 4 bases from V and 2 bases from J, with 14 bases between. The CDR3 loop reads CASSPRGAFTDTQYF. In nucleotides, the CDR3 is TGCGCCAGCAGCCCCAGGGGGGCATTCACAGATACGCAGTATTTT.

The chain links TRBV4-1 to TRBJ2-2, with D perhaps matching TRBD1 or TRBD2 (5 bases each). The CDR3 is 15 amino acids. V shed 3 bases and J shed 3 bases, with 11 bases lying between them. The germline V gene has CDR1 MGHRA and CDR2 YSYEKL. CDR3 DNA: TGCGCCAGCAGCCACACCGGGGCCGACACCGGGGAGCTGTTTTTT. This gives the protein CASSHTGADTGELFF.

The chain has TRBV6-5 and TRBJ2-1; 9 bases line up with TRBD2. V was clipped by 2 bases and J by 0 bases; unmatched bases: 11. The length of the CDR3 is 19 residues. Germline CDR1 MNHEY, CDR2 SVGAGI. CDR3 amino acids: CASSYPMAGGSSSYNEQFF. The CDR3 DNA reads TGTGCCAGCAGTTACCCGATGGCGGGAGGGTCGAGCTCCTACAATGAGCAGTTCTTC.

CDR3 in DNA: TGCAGCGTTGTTGGGGGTAGCTCCTACAATGAGCAGTTCTTC. The encoded protein is CSVVGGSSYNEQFF. The chain links TRBV29-1 to TRBJ2-1; D might be TRBD1 or TRBD2, each matching 5 bases. CDR1 and CDR2 (germline): SQVTM, ANQGSEA. Trimming removed 4 bases at V and 0 bases at J, with 10 bases between. The CDR3 runs 14 residues.

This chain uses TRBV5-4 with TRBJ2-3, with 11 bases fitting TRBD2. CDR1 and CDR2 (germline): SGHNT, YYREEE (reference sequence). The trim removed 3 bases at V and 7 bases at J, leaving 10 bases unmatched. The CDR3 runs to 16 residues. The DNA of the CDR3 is TGTGCCAGCAGCTCGAACATAGCGGGAGGGCCTCATACGCAGTATTTT. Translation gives CASSSNIAGGPHTQYF.

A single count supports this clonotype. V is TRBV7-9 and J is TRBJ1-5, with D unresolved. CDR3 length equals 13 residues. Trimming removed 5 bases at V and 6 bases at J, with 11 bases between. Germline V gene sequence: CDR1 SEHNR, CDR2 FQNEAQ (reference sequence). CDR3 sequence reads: CASSPYDTQPQHF. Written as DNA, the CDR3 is TGTGCCAGCAGCCCCTACGACACTCAGCCCCAGCATTTT.

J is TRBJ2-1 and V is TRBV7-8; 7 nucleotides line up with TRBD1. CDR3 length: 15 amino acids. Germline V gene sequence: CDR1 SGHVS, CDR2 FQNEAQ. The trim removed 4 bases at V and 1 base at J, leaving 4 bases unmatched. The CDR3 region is CASSSRQGSYNEQFF. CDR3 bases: TGTGCCAGCAGCTCCAGACAGGGATCCTACAATGAGCAGTTCTTC.

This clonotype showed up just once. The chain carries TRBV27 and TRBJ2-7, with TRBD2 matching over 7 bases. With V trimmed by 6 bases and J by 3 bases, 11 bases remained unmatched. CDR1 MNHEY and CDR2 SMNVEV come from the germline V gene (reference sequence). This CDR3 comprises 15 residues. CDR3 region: CASSPGRGGFYEQYF. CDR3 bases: TGTGCCAGCAGCCCGGGGAGGGGAGGTTTCTACGAGCAGTACTTC.

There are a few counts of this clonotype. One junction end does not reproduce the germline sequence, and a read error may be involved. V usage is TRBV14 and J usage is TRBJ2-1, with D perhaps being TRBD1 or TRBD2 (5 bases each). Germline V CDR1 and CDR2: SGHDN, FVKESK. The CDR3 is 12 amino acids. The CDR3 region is CASSQVSGRVLF. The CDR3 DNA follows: TGTGCCAGCAGCCAAGTTTCGGGACGGGTGCTCTTC.

CDR3 coding DNA: TGTGCCAGCAGCCTACCGCGGGACAGGGGCTTATCGGCAGATACGCAGTATTTT. It specifies CASSLPRDRGLSADTQYF. The rearrangement joins TRBV7-9 to TRBJ2-3, with 10 bases lining up with TRBD1. CDR1 is SEHNR, CDR2 FQNEAQ, per germline (reference sequence). This CDR3 contains 18 residues. V trimming: 5 bases; J trimming: 4 bases; junction bases outside the gene matches: 15. The whole variable domain, filled in from reference TRBV7-9 and TRBJ2-3, reads DTGVSQNPRHKITKRGQNVTFRCDPISEHNRLYWYRQTLGQGPEFLTYFQNEAQLEKSRLLSDRFSAERPKGSFSTLEIQRTEQGDSAMYLCASSLPRDRGLSADTQYFGPGTRLTVL.

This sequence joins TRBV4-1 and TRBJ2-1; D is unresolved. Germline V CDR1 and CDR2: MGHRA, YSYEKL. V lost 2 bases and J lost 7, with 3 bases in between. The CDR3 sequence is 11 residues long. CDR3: CASSQLNEQFF. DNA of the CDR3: TGCGCCAGCAGCCAATTGAATGAGCAGTTCTTC.

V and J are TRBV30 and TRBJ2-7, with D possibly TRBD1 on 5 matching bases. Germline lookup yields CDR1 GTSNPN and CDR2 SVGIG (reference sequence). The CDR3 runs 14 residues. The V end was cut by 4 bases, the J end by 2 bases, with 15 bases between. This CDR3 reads CAWNLGPGPYEQYF. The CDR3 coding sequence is TGTGCCTGGAATCTGGGTCCAGGGCCCTACGAGCAGTACTTC.

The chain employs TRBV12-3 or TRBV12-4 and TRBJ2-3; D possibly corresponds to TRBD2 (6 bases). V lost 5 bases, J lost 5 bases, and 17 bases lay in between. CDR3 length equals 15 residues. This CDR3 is CASSPSAGPQDTQYF. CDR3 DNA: TGTGCCAGCAGTCCATCTGCGGGACCACAAGATACGCAGTATTTT.

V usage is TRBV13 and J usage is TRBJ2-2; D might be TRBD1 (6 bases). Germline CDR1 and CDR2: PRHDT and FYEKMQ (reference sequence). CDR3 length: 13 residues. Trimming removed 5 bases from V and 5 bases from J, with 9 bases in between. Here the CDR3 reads CASSRRGTGELFF. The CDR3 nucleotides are TGTGCCAGCAGCCGCAGGGGAACCGGGGAGCTGTTTTTT.

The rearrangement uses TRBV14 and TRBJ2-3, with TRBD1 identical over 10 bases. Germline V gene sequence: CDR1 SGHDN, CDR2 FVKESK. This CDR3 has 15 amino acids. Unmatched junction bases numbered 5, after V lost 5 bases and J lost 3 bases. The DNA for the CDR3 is TGTGCCAGCAGCGTCGACAGGGGGCGGACAGATACGCAGTATTTT. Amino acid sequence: CASSVDRGRTDTQYF.

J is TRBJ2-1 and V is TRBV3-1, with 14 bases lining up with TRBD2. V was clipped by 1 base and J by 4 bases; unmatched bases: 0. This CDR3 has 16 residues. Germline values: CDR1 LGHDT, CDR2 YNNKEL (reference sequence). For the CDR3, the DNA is TGTGCCAGCAGCCAAGGGACTAGCGGGAGGTACAATGAGCAGTTCTTC. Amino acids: CASSQGTSGRYNEQFF.